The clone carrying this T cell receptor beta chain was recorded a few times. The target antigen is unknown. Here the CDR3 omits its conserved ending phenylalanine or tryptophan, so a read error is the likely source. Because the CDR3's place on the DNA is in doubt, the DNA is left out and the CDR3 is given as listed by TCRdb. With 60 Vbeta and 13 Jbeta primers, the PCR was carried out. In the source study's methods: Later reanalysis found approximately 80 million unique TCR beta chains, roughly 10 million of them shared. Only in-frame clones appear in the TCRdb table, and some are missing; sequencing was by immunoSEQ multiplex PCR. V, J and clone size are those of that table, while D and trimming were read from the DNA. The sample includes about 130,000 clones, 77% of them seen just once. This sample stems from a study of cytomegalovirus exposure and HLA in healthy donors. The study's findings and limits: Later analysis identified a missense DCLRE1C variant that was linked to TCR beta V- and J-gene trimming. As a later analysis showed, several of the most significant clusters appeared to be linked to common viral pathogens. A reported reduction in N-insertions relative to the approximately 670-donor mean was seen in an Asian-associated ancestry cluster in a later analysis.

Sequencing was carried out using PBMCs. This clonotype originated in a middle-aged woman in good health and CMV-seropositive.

CDR3 sequence reads: CSVEERGRSFL. The chain uses TRBV29-1 and TRBJ1-1; the D segment call TRBD1 is taken from the table without a DNA check. Both ends counted, the CDR3 spans 11 residues. Germline loops: CDR1 SQVTM, CDR2 ANQGSEA.